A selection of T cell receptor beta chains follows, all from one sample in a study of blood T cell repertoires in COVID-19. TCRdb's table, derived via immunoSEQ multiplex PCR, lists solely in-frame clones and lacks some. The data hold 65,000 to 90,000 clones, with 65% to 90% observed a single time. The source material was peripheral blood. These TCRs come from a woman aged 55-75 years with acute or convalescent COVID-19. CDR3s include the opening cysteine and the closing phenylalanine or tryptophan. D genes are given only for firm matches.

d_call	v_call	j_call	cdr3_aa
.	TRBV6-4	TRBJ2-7	CASSDSTPRRGLSYEQYF
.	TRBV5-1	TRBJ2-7	CASSSSQGSYHEQYF
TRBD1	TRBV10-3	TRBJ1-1	CAISPSTGGHEAFF
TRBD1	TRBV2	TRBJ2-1	CASNRGQDEQFF
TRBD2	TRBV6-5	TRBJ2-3	CASSSLAGGGDTQYF
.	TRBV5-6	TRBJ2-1	CASSLDGSSYNEQFF
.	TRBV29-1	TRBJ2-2	CSAQRAGNTGELFF
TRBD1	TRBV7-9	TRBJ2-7	CASSRGDRGKDEQYF
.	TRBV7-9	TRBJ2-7	CASSPLGAGQTYEQYF
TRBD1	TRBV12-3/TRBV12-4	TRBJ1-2	CASSLTGVGYTF
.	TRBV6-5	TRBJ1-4	CASRQQGPGNEKLFF
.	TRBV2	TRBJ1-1	CASRIDPGTFF
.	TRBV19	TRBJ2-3	CASSIAARRRGDTQYF
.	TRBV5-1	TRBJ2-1	CASSPRMGDEGEQFF
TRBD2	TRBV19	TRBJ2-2	CASSRYGGDYTGELFF
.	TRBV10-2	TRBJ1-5	CATQAGDQPQHF
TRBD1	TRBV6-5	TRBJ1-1	CASMATGPNTEAFF
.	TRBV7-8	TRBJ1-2	CASTLRGSSIYGYTF
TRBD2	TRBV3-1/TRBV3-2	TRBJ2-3	CASRAGGISTDTQYF
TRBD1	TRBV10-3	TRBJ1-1	CAISGIQGLGTEAFF
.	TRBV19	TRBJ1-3	CASSRQARSGNTIYF
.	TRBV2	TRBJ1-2	CASSEAGSGIHGYTF
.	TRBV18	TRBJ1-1	CASSPVSAAGTEAFF
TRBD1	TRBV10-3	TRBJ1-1	CATGDRVVNTEAFF
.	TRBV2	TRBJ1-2	CASSEATGFTGGYTF
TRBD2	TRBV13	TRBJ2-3	CASSLSRSLAGGRGRDTQYF
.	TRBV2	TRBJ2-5	CASNRVKQETQYF